A single sample is the source of the 24 T cell receptor beta chains below, sequenced in a study of siplizumab effects on memory and regulatory T cells. Responder and stimulator cells in the mixed lymphocyte reaction were cultured together for more than 5 days at 37°C. No antigen is known for these receptors. Produced via immunoSEQ multiplex PCR; TCRdb's table is partial and in-frame only. Of more than 13,000 clones in the sample, over 40% were seen once. The sample taken for sequencing was CFSE-low (dividing) CD4+ T cells sorted from an allogeneic mixed lymphocyte reaction. The receptors were sampled from a human donor in good health; the cells came from an allogeneic mixed lymphocyte reaction. Some clones in this sample may be carry-over from other donors' samples.

The CDR3 region is CASSYAMGDRYGYTF. The CDR3 DNA is TGTGCCAGCAGTTACGCGATGGGGGACAGATATGGCTACACCTTC. The chain joins TRBV6-5 to TRBJ1-2; 7 positions agree with TRBD1. J was trimmed by 5 bases and V by 2 bases; bases with no gene match: 8. The germline gives CDR1 MNHEY, CDR2 SVGAGI. The CDR3 length is 15 residues.

The gene calls are TRBV18 and TRBJ2-3; no definite D call. Trimming took 4 bases from V and 1 from J, leaving 12 bases between them. Germline V CDR1 and CDR2: KGHSH, LQKENI. The CDR3 runs 15 residues. The CDR3 protein is CASSRGVIGTDTQYF. CDR3 DNA: TGTGCCAGCTCACGAGGAGTTATAGGCACAGATACGCAGTATTTT.

This clone was picked up a small number of times. The sample contains more than one DNA sequence encoding this CDR3. As DNA, the CDR3 is TGTGCCAGCAGCTGGGGACTAGCGGGAGGGCCCTCGGGGGAGCTGTTTTTT. Translation: CASSWGLAGGPSGELFF. The V call is TRBV11-2, the J call TRBJ2-2; the match to TRBD2 covers 16 bases. The ends lost 4 bases at V and 8 bases at J; junction bases unmatched: 7. The CDR3 has 17 amino acids. CDR1 is SGHAT and CDR2 is FQNNGV in the germline V gene.

The V call is TRBV7-3, the J call TRBJ1-4; unclear D gene. The V gene's germline CDR1 is SGHTA and CDR2 FQGTGA. CDR3 length: 14 residues. Trimming cost V 3 bases and J 7 bases, with 12 bases left between them. The CDR3 nucleotides read TGTGCCAGCAGCTTCCAGAGGGTCGGTGAAAAACTGTTTTTT. Its translation: CASSFQRVGEKLFF.

In this sample, this clone turned up a few times. The chain uses TRBV25-1 and TRBJ2-5; D remains unclear. Germline values: CDR1 MGHDK, CDR2 SYGVNS. The V end was cut by 6 bases, the J end by 5 bases, with 13 bases between. This CDR3 comprises 13 residues. CDR3 sequence: CASSGPWYETQYF. The CDR3 DNA follows: TGTGCCAGCAGCGGACCCTGGTACGAGACCCAGTACTTC.

This clone was picked up many times. This chain uses TRBV7-6 with TRBJ2-7; D might be TRBD1 or TRBD2, each matching 5 bases. Per germline, CDR1 SGHVS and CDR2 FNYEAQ. This CDR3 is built from 13 residues. V was pared by 4 bases and J by 0 bases, with 7 bases between. The CDR3 bases are TGTGCCAGCAGCTGGGGACCCTCCTACGAGCAGTACTTC. It specifies CASSWGPSYEQYF.

This clone was counted at least ten times. The genes are TRBV10-1 and TRBJ2-1; 8 nucleotides match TRBD2. This CDR3 has 15 residues. Unmatched junction bases numbered 4, after V lost 3 bases and J lost 3 bases. Per germline, CDR1 WNHNN and CDR2 SYGVQD (reference sequence). CDR3 protein: CASSEFAGGYNEQFF. The DNA of the CDR3 is TGCGCCAGCAGTGAATTTGCGGGGGGCTACAATGAGCAGTTCTTC.

The chain employs TRBV19 and TRBJ1-1; the match to TRBD1 covers 8 bases. Germline CDR1 and CDR2: LNHDA and SQIVND (reference sequence). The V and J ends lost 6 bases and 3 bases, in that order; junction bases with no gene match: 6. CDR3 size: 14 residues. CDR3: CASRRTGRYTEAFF. The CDR3 DNA reads TGTGCCAGTAGAAGGACAGGGCGGTACACTGAAGCTTTCTTT.

This clone has just a few counts. The J gene is TRBJ1-2, the V gene TRBV20-1; a weak D match, TRBD1 (5 bases). From germline, CDR1 is DFQATT and CDR2 SNEGSKA (reference sequence). The CDR3 runs to 11 residues. Trimming cost V 6 bases and J 8 bases, with 13 bases left between them. CDR3 sequence reads: CSAKGVSGYTF. The DNA for the CDR3 is TGCAGTGCAAAAGGGGTTAGCGGCTACACCTTC.

This sequence joins TRBV2 and TRBJ2-2; D is unresolved. The CDR3 loop spans 16 amino acids. Per the germline V gene, CDR1 is SNHLY and CDR2 is FYNNEI. V lost 5 bases and J lost 0, with 13 bases in between. The CDR3 reads CASSSDAAANTGELFF. CDR3 DNA sequence: TGTGCCAGCAGTAGCGATGCGGCCGCGAACACCGGGGAGCTGTTTTTT.

The chain uses TRBV19 and TRBJ2-6, with D perhaps being TRBD1 or TRBD2 (5 bases each). CDR1 is LNHDA, CDR2 SQIVND, per germline (reference sequence). The ends were cut back, 10 bases at V and 6 bases at J, with 16 bases in the middle. The CDR3 runs 14 residues. The CDR3 reads CATSSWGLANVLTF. CDR3 in DNA: TGTGCCACCTCGTCGTGGGGGTTGGCCAACGTCCTGACTTTC.

CDR3: CASSSRTLAYEQYF. In DNA, the CDR3 is TGTGCCAGCAGCAGCCGGACACTAGCCTACGAGCAGTACTTC. The chain recombines TRBV7-8 with TRBJ2-7; D is possibly TRBD1 or TRBD2 (5 bases each). Trimming took off 5 bases at V and 2 bases at J, with 13 bases between the two ends. The CDR3 consists of 14 residues. The V gene's germline CDR1 is SGHVS and CDR2 FQNEAQ.

The chain couples TRBV25-1 to TRBJ2-4, with D perhaps TRBD1 or TRBD2 (6 bases each). CDR3 length: 12 amino acids. Trimming cost V 7 bases and J 13 bases, with 17 bases left between them. The germline V gene has CDR1 MGHDK and CDR2 SYGVNS. The CDR3, as DNA: TGTGCCAGCAACTATCATAGCGGACAGCAGTACTTC. Translation gives CASNYHSGQQYF.

The chain links TRBV7-2 to TRBJ1-1; D uncertain. This CDR3 contains 13 residues. CDR1 is SGHTA, CDR2 FQGNSA, per germline. V was clipped by 5 bases and J by 5 bases, with 12 bases between them. The CDR3 loop reads CASSPPSRTEAFF. CDR3 bases: TGTGCCAGCAGCCCCCCGTCTCGGACTGAAGCTTTCTTT.

This chain joins TRBV10-3 and TRBJ1-5; D ambiguous. CDR1 and CDR2 from the germline V gene are ENHRY and SYGVKD. V lost 3 bases, J lost 0 bases, and 9 bases lay in between. This CDR3 has 15 amino acids. CDR3 in DNA: TGTGCCATCAGTGAACGGTTATATAGCAATCAGCCCCAGCATTTT. Translated: CAISERLYSNQPQHF.

V and J are TRBV14 and TRBJ1-6; the D gene is possibly TRBD1 (6 bases). Trimming took 1 base from V and 3 from J, leaving 10 bases between them. The CDR3 has 16 amino acids. The germline V gene encodes CDR1 SGHDN and CDR2 FVKESK. The CDR3 reads CASSQGGQSYNSPLHF. CDR3 DNA sequence: TGTGCCAGCAGCCAAGGCGGACAGAGCTATAATTCACCCCTCCACTTT.

This rearrangement joins TRBV7-9 to TRBJ1-4; D is possibly TRBD1 (5 bases). V gave up 4 bases and J gave up 4 bases, with 10 bases separating them. Germline CDR1 SEHNR, CDR2 FQNEAQ (reference sequence). This CDR3 region has 14 residues. The CDR3 here is CASSSWGGNEKLFF. The CDR3 nucleotides are TGTGCCAGCAGCTCATGGGGGGGTAATGAAAAACTGTTTTTT.

The chain employs TRBV19 and TRBJ1-1, with D uncertain. This CDR3 comprises 14 residues. CDR1 is LNHDA and CDR2 is SQIVND in the germline V gene (reference sequence). Trimming removed 4 bases from V and 1 base from J, with 10 bases in between. CDR3 in amino acids: CASSKQYPNTEAFF. The CDR3 coding sequence is TGTGCCAGTAGTAAGCAATACCCGAACACTGAAGCTTTCTTT.

The genes are TRBV19 and TRBJ2-1; TRBD2 agrees at 7 bases. Looked up from germline, CDR1 is LNHDA and CDR2 is SQIVND (reference sequence). CDR3 length: 16 residues. V lost 4 bases and J lost 4; bases outside the gene matches: 10. The CDR3 loop is CASSKASGINYNEQFF. The CDR3 nucleotides read TGTGCCAGTAGTAAGGCTAGCGGCATAAATTACAATGAGCAGTTCTTC.

This clone was observed a single time. V is TRBV6-6 and J is TRBJ2-7; D is uncertain. Germline CDR1 and CDR2: MNHNY and SVGAGI (reference sequence). V was clipped by 2 bases and J by 5 bases, with 16 bases between them. This CDR3 spans 15 amino acids. The DNA of the CDR3 is TGTGCCAGCAGTTACGCTCGCTTGCGTGGGCACGAGCAGTACTTC. It translates to CASSYARLRGHEQYF.

This clone is judged medium-sized. The V call is TRBV27, the J call TRBJ2-1, with TRBD2 matching over 10 bases. The length of the CDR3 is 15 residues. The ends lost 2 bases at V and 10 bases at J; junction bases unmatched: 8. Germline V gene data show CDR1 as MNHEY and CDR2 as SMNVEV (reference sequence). The CDR3 reads CASSLALAGVGEQFF. The DNA for the CDR3 is TGTGCCAGCAGTTTAGCGCTAGCGGGAGTAGGGGAGCAGTTCTTC.

Written as DNA, the CDR3 is TGTGCCAGTAGACAGACAGGGTTGAATTCACCCCTCCACTTT. The encoded protein is CASRQTGLNSPLHF. The rearrangement links TRBV19 to TRBJ1-6, with TRBD1 identical over 7 bases. Germline trimming cut 6 bases from V and 7 bases from J; bases unmatched to any gene: 6. The CDR3 spans 14 residues. Germline V lookup: CDR1 LNHDA, CDR2 SQIVND (reference sequence).

This clone has more than one count but fewer than ten. The chain combines TRBV27 with TRBJ2-5, with TRBD2 matching over 7 bases. CDR3 length equals 14 residues. The V gene's germline CDR1 is MNHEY and CDR2 SMNVEV (reference sequence). V lost 5 bases, J lost 4 bases, and 7 bases stayed unmatched. CDR3 amino acids: CASSRAGTIETQYF. DNA for the CDR3: TGTGCCAGCAGTCGAGCGGGGACGATAGAGACCCAGTACTTC.

In this sample, this clone is large (0.1 to 1%). The chain joins TRBV27 to TRBJ1-4; D is possibly TRBD1 (5 bases). Germline CDR1 and CDR2: MNHEY and SMNVEV (reference sequence). V dropped 3 bases and J dropped 7 bases, with 12 bases sitting between them. The CDR3 length is 14 residues. CDR3 in DNA: TGTGCCAGCAGTTTGACAGTTGGGCTTGAAAAACTGTTTTTT. Protein product: CASSLTVGLEKLFF.